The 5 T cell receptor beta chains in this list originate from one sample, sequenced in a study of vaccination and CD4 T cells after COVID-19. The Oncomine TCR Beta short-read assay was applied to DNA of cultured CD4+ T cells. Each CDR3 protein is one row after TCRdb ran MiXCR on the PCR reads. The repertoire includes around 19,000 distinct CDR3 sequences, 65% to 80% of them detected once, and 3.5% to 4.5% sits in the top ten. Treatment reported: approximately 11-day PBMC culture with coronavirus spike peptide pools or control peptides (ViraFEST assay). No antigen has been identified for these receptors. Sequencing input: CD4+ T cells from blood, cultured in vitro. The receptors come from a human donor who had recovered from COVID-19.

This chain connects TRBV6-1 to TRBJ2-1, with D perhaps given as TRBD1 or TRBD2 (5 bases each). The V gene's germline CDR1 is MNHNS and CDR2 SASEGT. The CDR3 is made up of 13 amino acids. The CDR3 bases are TGTGCAACGGGGACCGCACGAAACAATGAGCAGTTCTTC. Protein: CATGTARNNEQFF.

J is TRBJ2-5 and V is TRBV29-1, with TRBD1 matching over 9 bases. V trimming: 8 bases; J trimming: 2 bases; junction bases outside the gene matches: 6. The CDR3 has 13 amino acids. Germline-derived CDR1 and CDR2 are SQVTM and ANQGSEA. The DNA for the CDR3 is TGCAGCATAAGAGGGACAGGGCAAGAGACCCAGTACTTC. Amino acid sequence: CSIRGTGQETQYF. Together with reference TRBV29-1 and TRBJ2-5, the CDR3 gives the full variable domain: SAVISQKPSRDICQRGTSLTIQCQVDSQVTMMFWYRQQPGQSLTLIATANQGSEATYESGFVIDKFPISRPNLTFSTLTVSNMSPEDSSIYLCSIRGTGQETQYFGPGTRLLVL.

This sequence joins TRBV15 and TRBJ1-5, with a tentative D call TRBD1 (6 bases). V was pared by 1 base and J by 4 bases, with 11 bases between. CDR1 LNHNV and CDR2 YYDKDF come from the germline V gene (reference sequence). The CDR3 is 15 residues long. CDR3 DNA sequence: TGTGCCACCAGCAGAGCGGGGGCGGGAAATCAGCCCCAGCATTTT. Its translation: CATSRAGAGNQPQHF.

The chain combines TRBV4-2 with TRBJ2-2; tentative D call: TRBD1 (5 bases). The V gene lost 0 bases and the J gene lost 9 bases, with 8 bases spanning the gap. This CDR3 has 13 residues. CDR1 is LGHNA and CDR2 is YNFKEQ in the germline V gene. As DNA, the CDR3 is TGTGCCAGCAGCCAAGATAAGGGGCGGGAGCTGTTTTTT. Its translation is CASSQDKGRELFF.

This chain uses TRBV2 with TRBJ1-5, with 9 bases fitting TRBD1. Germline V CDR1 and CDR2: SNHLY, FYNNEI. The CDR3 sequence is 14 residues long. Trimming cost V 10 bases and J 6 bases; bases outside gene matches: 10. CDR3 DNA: TGTGCCACCGCCGGACAGGGGACTGGTCAGCCCCAGCATTTT. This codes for CATAGQGTGQPQHF.